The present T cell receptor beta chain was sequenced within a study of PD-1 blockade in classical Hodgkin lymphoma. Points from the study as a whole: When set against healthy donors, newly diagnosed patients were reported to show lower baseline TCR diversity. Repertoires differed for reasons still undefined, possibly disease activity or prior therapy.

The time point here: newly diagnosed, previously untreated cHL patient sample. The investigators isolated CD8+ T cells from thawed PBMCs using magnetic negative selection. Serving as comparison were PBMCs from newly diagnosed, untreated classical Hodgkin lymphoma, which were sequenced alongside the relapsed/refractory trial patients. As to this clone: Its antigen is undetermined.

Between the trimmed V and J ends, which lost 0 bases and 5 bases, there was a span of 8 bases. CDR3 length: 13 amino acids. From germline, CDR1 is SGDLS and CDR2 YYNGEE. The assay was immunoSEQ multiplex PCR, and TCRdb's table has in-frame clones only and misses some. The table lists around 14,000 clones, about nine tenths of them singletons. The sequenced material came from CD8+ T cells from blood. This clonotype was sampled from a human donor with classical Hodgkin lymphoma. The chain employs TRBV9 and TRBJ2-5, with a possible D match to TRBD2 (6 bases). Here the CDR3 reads CASSVDRGETQYF. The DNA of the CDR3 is TGTGCCAGCAGCGTAGATCGGGGGGAGACCCAGTACTTC.